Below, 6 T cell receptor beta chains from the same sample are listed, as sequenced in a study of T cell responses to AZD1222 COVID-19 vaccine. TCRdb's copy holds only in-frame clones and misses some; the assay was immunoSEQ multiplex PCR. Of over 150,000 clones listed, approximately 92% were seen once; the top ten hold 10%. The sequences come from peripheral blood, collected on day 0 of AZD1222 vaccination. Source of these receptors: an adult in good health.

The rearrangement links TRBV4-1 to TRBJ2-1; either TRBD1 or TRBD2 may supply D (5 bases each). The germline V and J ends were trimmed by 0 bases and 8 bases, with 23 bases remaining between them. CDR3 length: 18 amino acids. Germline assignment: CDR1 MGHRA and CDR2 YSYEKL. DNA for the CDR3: TGCGCCAGCAGCCAAGAACCCCCCAGGGCCAGAGGGCGCGATGAGCAGTTCTTC. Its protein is CASSQEPPRARGRDEQFF.

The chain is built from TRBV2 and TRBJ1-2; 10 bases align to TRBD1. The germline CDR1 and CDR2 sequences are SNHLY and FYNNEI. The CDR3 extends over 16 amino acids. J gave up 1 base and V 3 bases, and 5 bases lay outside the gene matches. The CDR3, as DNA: TGTGCCAGCAGTGATGGGGGACAGGGGTTTAACTATGGCTACACCTTC. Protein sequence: CASSDGGQGFNYGYTF.

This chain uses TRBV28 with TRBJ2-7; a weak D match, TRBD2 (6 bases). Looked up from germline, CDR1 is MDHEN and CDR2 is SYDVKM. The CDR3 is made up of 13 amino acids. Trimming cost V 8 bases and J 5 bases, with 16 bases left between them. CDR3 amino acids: CASCKGGYHEQYV. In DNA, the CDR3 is TGTGCCAGCTGTAAAGGAGGGTATCACGAGCAGTACGTC.

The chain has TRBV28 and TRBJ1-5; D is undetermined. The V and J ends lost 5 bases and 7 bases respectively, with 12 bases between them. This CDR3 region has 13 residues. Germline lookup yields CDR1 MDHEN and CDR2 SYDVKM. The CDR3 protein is CASSTDMPQPQHF. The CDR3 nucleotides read TGTGCCAGCAGTACCGACATGCCCCAGCCCCAGCATTTT. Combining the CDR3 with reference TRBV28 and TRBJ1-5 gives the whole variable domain DVKVTQSSRYLVKRTGEKVFLECVQDMDHENMFWYRQDPGLGLRLIYFSYDVKMKEKGDIPEGYSVSREKKERFSLILESASTNQTSMYLCASSTDMPQPQHFGDGTRLSIL.

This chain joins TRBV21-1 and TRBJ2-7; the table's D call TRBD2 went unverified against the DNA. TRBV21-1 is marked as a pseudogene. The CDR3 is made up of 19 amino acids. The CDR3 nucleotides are TGTGCCAGCAGCCACCACCCTACTAGCGGCGGGCGGGTATCCTACGAGCAGTACGTC. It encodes CASSHHPTSGGRVSYEQYV.

Here the CDR3 reads CASSQGAGATYEQYF. The CDR3 DNA follows: TGTGCCAGCAGCCAGGGGGCGGGAGCTACCTACGAGCAGTACTTC. The chain has TRBV11-2 and TRBJ2-7; D might be TRBD1 (8 bases). The germline gives CDR1 SGHAT, CDR2 FQNNGV. The CDR3 loop spans 15 amino acids. V lost 5 bases and J lost 2, with 16 bases in between.